This paragraph reports one T cell receptor beta chain. Its specific antigen is unknown. No base-level quality is on record; no much larger clone is a single base apart. The record originates from a study of cytomegalovirus exposure and HLA in healthy donors (dated by TCRdb to about 2017). Context from the whole study: According to an earlier analysis of 550 to 750 of the donors, about 179 million T cells yielded 100 million or so unique TCR beta sequences and 276 Gb of sequence data. An earlier analysis of 450 to 750 of the donors used high-throughput TCR beta sequencing to judge whether each TCR beta V gene segment behaved as functional or pseudogenic. The study profiled the T cell repertoires of about 720 subjects by immunosequencing and related them to cytomegalovirus serostatus. Alongside the repertoire data, information on donor age, sex, ethnicity and CMV serostatus was compiled. All discovery cohort repertoires had been generated using a single sequencing platform. Both class I and class II loci were covered by HLA typing, at four-digit resolution. A later analysis re-examined previously published TCR beta repertoires from several hundred donors and added high-resolution HLA genotyping to investigate patterns of TCR occurrence. To predict cytomegalovirus infection status, the study combined high-throughput TCR immunosequencing, statistical association of individual TCRs with disease status, and machine learning. Typing coverage varied by locus: about 629-630 donors for A, B, C, DRB1 and DQB1; roughly 560 for DQA1; some 610 for DPA1; some 470 for DPB1. A later genetic analysis took genome-wide SNP genotypes for about 55% of the 666 donors and used that subset as a discovery cohort. About 280 gigabases of sequencing data and 91 million or so unique TCR sequences made up an early release that covered some 640 HLA-typed donors. The study aimed to test whether signatures of past pathogen exposure could be identified by cataloging public T cell receptors. Along with the approximately 670-subject first cohort, a separate validation cohort of over 90 different subjects was used. Among some 400 genotyped donors of the cohort, an average of roughly 230,000 unique TCR beta nucleotide sequences was sequenced per donor, of which roughly 17% were non-productive. Among the approximately 400 genotyped donors, around 81% belonged to the genetic ancestry cluster associated with self-reported Caucasian donors. Four or five DR-DQ haplotypes were treated as single units for association and clustering because of strong linkage in the cohort. In the later analysis, no new phenotypic data were used to find candidate immune exposures; instead, reliance was placed on TCR beta sequences and their occurrence across donors.

What the research found in general, with its limitations: When HLA alleles, especially DR and DQ, strongly co-occurred, TCR associations were difficult to assign to individual alleles. A total of fewer than 200 TCR beta chains were listed by the study as associated with cytomegalovirus. At a false discovery rate of 0.05, a later analysis linked under 20,000 TCR beta sequences to specific HLA alleles. The cohort was sequenced for TCR beta chains only, and without alpha or paired-chain data the features that could be detected were limited. Because HLA typing was missing for some donors at each locus, association tests included only the typed subset. A group of highly shared sequence variants was considered likely to be a technical artifact of the sequencing pipeline. A later analysis found that HLA-associated TCR beta chains were more clonally expanded and had lower generation probabilities than equally common non-associated chains. A further reported finding was that TCR beta sequences accurately predicted the HLA-A and HLA-B alleles for most subjects in the first cohort. Some IMGT-functional V segments, including TRBV6-2 and TRBV6-3, could not be told apart with the 87-base-pair reads, so those segments were excluded. Because counts were too low, some 17 rarely observed V segments, including chromosome 9 orphons, were excluded from the earlier analysis of about 500 of the donors. A later analysis found that TCR association rates varied across HLA loci, with DRB1 alleles showing the most associated TCRs and HLA-C alleles the fewest. In vitro tests confirmed that a few of the cytomegalovirus-associated TCR beta chains recognize cytomegalovirus antigens. Most TCR sequences were observed very rarely across donors, whereas some public TCRs were present in many individuals. In a later genetic analysis, fewer N-insertions in productive TCRs were reported among donors in an Asian-associated ancestry cluster than the 666-donor mean. It was suggested by the authors that the approach could potentially be generalized to other disease states and immunological phenotypes. According to a later analysis, most CMV-associated TCR beta chains appeared to be HLA-restricted, and the HLA associations seemed to be driven largely by CMV exposure. Roughly uniform sequencing depth across donors was assumed in presence/absence analyses, although this assumption may not hold. Broadly in line with IMGT annotations, most TCR beta V segments showed up in productive rearrangements about 87% or about 30% of the time in an earlier analysis of around 600 of the donors. For the cohort, immune exposure information was limited to CMV serostatus. Several of the top co-occurrence clusters appeared to be linked to parvovirus B19, influenza, CMV and Epstein-Barr virus, according to a later analysis. Correlated functional status among segregating V segments might reflect linkage disequilibrium, but an unknown experimental factor could not be ruled out. In both the original and validation cohorts, the classifier was reported to diagnose cytomegalovirus status with high specificity and sensitivity. In a later genetic analysis, a missense DCLRE1C variant was associated with V-gene and J-gene trimming of TCR beta chains, and the association was replicated in an independent cohort.

The cohort comprised around 700 healthy bone marrow donors. At the time of sampling, every cohort member was nominally healthy, though immune exposures that went unrecorded were likely present. The donor was CMV seropositive and was included in the group of 250 to 350 seropositive cohort members. Every donor gave a peripheral blood sample, and the peripheral blood mononuclear cells from that sample were used for TCR beta sequencing. The Qiagen DNeasy Blood Extraction Kit was used to extract genomic DNA from the blood cell samples. The CDR3, from cysteine to phenylalanine, totals 15 residues. Only the CDR3 portion is preserved as DNA: 45 bases, with reading frame beginning at the first base. Trimmed from V: 0 bases; trimmed from J: 8 bases; junction bases lacking a gene match: 4. From the germline V gene (reference sequence), CDR1 is MNHNY and CDR2 is SVGAGI. Library prep was done by the immunoSEQ multiplex PCR assay. The multiplex PCR relied on a mix of 60 forward primers for TCR Vbeta segments and 13 reverse primers for TCR Jbeta segments. The CDR3 region of rearranged TCR beta genes was amplified from genomic DNA with a multiplex PCR assay. The Illumina HiSeq System was used to sequence the amplified TCR beta libraries as 87-base-pair reads. In the source study's methods: Across the roughly 700 repertoires, a later analysis counted 75 million to 90 million unique TCR beta chains, approximately 12 million of which were shared by at least two donors. To remove PCR and sequencing errors, raw reads were error-corrected and collapsed into unique sequences using a nearest-neighbor algorithm that merged closely related sequences. CDR3 sequences were aligned to IMGT reference sequences to assign V, D and J gene segments. For a sequence to be retained, at least a six-nucleotide match to both a V gene segment and a J gene segment was required. Rearrangements were classified as productive when the CDR3 lacked stop codons and remained in frame with V and J, and all other rearrangements were classified as non-productive. CDR3 was defined by IMGT convention, running from the second conserved V-encoded cysteine to the conserved J-encoded phenylalanine. In an earlier analysis of 550 to 650 of the donors, sequences lacking an unambiguous match to a single V gene segment were excluded. An earlier analysis of under 750 of the donors called V segments functional above 56.7% productive rearrangements and segregating when the between-donor standard deviation exceeded 5%. A statistical classification framework was built to diagnose cytomegalovirus status from the catalog of TCR beta chain sequences. V and J gene assignment, in a later analysis, came from comparing TCR nucleotide sequences with IMGT/GENE-DB human TR gene sequences. The TCRdist pipeline was used in a later analysis to assign CDR3 sequences and most-parsimonious VDJ recombination scenarios. In a later analysis, every TCR beta chain was defined by the combination of its CDR3 amino acid sequence and its V-gene family, and reads without a unique V-gene family were dropped. In a later analysis, nearly 600 highly shared, low-generation-probability nucleotide sequences were removed to address suspected cross-contamination and a sequencing artifact. In a later analysis, a clonal expansion index for each public chain was calculated from normalized within-repertoire ranks of inferred template counts. Generation probabilities in a later analysis came from a VDJ recombination model fitted to out-of-frame rearrangements, and those results were checked against IGoR. Hypergeometric tests were used in a later analysis to score TCR-TCR, TCR-HLA and TCR-CMV co-occurrence, with a repertoire-size bias correction applied to the TCR pairs. A later analysis estimated false discovery rates by permuting HLA or CMV assignments 20 times. In a later analysis, co-occurring TCRs were grouped with DBSCAN, and TCRdist sequence similarity was added when clustering was performed within HLA-allele-positive subsets. Repertoires with fewer than 30,000 or more than 120,000 public chains were left out of co-occurrence clustering, as were four to six repertoires with anomalous nucleotide sharing. TCRdb mirrors the immuneACCESS table, restricted to in-frame sequences. Some clones are absent from its copies; in checked studies, under half trace to an unresolved V gene, and the reason for the others is unknown. The V and J calls and clone size are taken from that table; D and trimming were inferred from the DNA. This sample comprises 80,000 or so clones, around 70% of them detected only once. The leading ten clones occupy approximately 10% of the sample.

The rearranged segments are TRBV6-6 and TRBJ2-1, with 10 bases matching TRBD1. Sample: PBMCs. This clonotype was sampled from a woman aged 40-49 years in good health and CMV-seropositive. The CDR3 reads CASSYSIGTGDEQFF. The DNA sequence is given as TGTGCCAGCAGTTACTCGATAGGGACAGGGGATGAGCAGTTCTTC.